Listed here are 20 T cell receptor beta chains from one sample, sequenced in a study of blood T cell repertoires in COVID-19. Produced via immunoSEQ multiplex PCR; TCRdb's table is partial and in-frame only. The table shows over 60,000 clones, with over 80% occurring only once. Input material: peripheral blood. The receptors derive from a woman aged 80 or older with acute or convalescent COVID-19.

Here the CDR3 DNA reads TGTGCCAGCAGCCAAGGGACAGTAGGGACAGATACGCAGTATTTT. Protein sequence: CASSQGTVGTDTQYF. The gene calls are TRBV5-6 and TRBJ2-3, with TRBD1 matching over 7 bases. The V gene end was trimmed by 4 bases and the J gene end by 3 bases; junction bases not matched to a gene: 8. Germline V gives CDR1 SGHDT, CDR2 YYEEEE. This CDR3 is 15 amino acids long.

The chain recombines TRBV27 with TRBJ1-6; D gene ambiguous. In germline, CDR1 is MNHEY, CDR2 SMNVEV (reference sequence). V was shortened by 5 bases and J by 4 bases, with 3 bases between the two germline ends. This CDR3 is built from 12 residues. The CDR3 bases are TGTGCCAGCAGTCAATATAATTCACCCCTCCACTTT. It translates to CASSQYNSPLHF.

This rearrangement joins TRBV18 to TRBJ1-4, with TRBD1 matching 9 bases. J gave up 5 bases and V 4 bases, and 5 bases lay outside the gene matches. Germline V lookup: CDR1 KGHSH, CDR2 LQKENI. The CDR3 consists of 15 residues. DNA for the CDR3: TGTGCCAGCTCACGGGACAGGGATTCAAATGAAAAACTGTTTTTT. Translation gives CASSRDRDSNEKLFF.

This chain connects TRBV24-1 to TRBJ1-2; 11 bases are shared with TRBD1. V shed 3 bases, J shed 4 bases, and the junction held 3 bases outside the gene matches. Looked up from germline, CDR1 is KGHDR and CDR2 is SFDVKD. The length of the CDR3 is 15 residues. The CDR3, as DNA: TGTGCCACCAGTGATGCGGGACAGGGGGTCTATGGCTACACCTTC. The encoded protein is CATSDAGQGVYGYTF.

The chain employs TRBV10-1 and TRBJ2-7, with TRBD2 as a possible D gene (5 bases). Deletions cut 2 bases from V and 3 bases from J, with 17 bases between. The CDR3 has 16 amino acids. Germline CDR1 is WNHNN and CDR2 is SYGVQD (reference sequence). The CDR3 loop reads CASSEGPDGELYEQYF. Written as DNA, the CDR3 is TGCGCCAGCAGTGAGGGTCCCGACGGGGAGCTCTACGAGCAGTACTTC.

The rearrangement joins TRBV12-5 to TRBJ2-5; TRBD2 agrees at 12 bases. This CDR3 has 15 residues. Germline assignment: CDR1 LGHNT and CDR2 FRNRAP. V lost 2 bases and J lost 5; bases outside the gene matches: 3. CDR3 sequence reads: CASGLMGLAGETQYF. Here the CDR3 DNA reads TGTGCTAGTGGTTTGATGGGACTAGCGGGCGAGACCCAGTACTTC.

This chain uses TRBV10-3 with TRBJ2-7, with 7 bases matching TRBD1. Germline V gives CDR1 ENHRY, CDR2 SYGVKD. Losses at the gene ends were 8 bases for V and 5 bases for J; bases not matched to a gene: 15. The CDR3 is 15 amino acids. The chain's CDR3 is CAIVVRQGSKHEQYF. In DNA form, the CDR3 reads TGTGCCATCGTGGTGCGACAGGGTTCAAAGCACGAGCAGTACTTC.

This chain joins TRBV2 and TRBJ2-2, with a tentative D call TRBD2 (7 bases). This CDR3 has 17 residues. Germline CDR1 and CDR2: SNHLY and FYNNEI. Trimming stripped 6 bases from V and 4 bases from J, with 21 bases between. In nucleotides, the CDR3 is TGTGCCAGCAGACCCGAAACCGAGAGGGGGGGCACCGGGGAGCTGTTTTTT. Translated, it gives CASRPETERGGTGELFF.

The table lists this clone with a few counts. The CDR3 DNA follows: TGTGCCAGCAGTGAACAGGGACAGGGGCTCTACAATGAGCAGTTCTTC. It is translated as CASSEQGQGLYNEQFF. The chain is built from TRBV6-1 and TRBJ2-1, with TRBD1 identical over 10 bases. Germline trimming cut 2 bases from V and 3 bases from J; bases unmatched to any gene: 4. Germline V CDR1 and CDR2: MNHNS, SASEGT. This CDR3 comprises 16 residues.

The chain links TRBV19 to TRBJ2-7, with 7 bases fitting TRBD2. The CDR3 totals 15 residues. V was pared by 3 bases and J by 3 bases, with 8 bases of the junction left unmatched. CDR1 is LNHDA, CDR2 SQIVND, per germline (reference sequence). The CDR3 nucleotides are TGTGCCAGTAGTATGGCCGGACTAGGCAACTACGAGCAGTACTTC. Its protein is CASSMAGLGNYEQYF.

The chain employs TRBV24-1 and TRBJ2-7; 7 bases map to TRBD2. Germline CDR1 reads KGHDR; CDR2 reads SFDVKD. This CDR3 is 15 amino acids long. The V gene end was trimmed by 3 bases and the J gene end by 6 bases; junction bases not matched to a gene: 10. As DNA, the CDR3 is TGTGCCACCAGTGATCCCCGGACTAGTGGTCTCGAGCAGTACTTC. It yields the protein CATSDPRTSGLEQYF.

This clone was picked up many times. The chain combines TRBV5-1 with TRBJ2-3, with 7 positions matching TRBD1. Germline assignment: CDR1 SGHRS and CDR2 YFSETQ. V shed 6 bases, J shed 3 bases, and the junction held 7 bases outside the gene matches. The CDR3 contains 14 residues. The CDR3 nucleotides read TGCGCCAGCAACACAGGGGTAGTGACAGATACGCAGTATTTT. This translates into CASNTGVVTDTQYF. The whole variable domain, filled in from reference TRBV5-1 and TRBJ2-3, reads KAGVTQTPRYLIKTRGQQVTLSCSPISGHRSVSWYQQTPGQGLQFLFEYFSETQRNKGNFPGRFSGRQFSNSRSEMNVSTLELGDSALYLCASNTGVVTDTQYFGPGTRLTVL.

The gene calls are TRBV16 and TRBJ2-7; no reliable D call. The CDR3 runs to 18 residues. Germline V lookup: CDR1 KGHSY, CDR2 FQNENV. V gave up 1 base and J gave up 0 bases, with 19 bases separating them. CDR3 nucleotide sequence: TGTGCCAGCAGCCAATTTGCGGTATCGCGCAGAAGCTCCTACGAGCAGTACTTC. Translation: CASSQFAVSRRSSYEQYF.

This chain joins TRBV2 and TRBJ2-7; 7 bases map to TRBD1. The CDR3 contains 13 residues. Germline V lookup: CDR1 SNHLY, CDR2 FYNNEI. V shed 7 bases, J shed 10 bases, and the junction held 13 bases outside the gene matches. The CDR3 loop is CASKRGRPGFQYF. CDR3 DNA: TGTGCCAGCAAAAGGGGGCGCCCCGGGTTTCAGTACTTC.

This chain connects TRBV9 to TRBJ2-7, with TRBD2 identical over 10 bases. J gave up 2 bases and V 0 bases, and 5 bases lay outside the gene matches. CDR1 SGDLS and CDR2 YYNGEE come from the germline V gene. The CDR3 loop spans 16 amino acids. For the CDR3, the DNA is TGTGCCAGCAGCGTAGGGCTAGCGGGAGCGCCCTACGAGCAGTACTTC. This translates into CASSVGLAGAPYEQYF.

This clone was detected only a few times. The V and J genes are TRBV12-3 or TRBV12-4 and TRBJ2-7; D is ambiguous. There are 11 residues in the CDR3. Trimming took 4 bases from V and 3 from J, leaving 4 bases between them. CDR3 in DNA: TGTGCCAGCAGTTACGGCTACGAGCAGTACTTC. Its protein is CASSYGYEQYF.

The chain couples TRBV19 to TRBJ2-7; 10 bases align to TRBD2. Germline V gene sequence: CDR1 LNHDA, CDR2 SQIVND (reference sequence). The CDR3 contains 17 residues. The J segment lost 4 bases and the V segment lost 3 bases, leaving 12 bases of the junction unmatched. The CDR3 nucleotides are TGTGCCAGTAGTATGGGGCCCCCGCTAGCGGGAGTTTACGAGCAGTACTTC. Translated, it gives CASSMGPPLAGVYEQYF. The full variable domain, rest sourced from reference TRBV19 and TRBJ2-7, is DGGITQSPKYLFRKEGQNVTLSCEQNLNHDAMYWYRQDPGQGLRLIYYSQIVNDFQKGDIAEGYSVSREKKESFPLTVTSAQKNPTAFYLCASSMGPPLAGVYEQYFGPGTRLTVT.

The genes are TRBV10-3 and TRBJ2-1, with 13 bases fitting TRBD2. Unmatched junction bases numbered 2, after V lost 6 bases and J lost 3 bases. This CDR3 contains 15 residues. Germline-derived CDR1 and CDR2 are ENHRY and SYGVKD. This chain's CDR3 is CAIRGTSGDYNEQFF. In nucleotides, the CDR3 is TGTGCCATCAGGGGGACTAGCGGGGACTACAATGAGCAGTTCTTC.

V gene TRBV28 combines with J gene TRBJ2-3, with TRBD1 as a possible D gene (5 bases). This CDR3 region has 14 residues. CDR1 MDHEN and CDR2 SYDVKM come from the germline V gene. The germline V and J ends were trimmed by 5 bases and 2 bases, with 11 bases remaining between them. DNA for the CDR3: TGTGCCAGCAGTACAGGCTATTACACAGATACGCAGTATTTT. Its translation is CASSTGYYTDTQYF.

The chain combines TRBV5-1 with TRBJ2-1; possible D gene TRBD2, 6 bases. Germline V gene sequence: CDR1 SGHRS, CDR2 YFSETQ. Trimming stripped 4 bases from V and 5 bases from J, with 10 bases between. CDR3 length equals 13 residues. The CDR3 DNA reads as TGCGCCAGCAGCACACTAGCTGACAATGAGCAGTTCTTC. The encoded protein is CASSTLADNEQFF.